The 10 T cell receptor beta chains in this list originate from one sample, sequenced in a study of CD8+ T cells in alopecia areata. It was cDNA, reverse transcribed from extracted RNA, that served as the sequencing template. TCRdb's copy holds only in-frame clones and misses some; the assay was immunoSEQ multiplex PCR. This sample has about 6,100 clones, each found more than once. The time point: mouse skin 6 weeks after grafting, around onset of hair loss. Sequencing used skin, obtained at week 6. The receptors originated from a C3H/HeJ mouse with alopecia areata. The MHC haplotype of this mouse line is H2-k.

As concerns this clone: Gene names and germline match the mouse. Read sequence stops 4 residues before the CDR3 end, and the germline J gene provides the missing end. Distinct nucleotide sequences in the sample also encode this CDR3. The chain has TRBV5 and TRBJ2-1; possible D gene TRBD2, 7 bases. Germline V gives CDR1 LGHNA, CDR2 YNLKQL (reference sequence). Trimming removed 0 bases from V and 3 bases from J, with 9 bases in between. The CDR3 length is 15 residues. The CDR3 loop is CASSQEGGRYAEQFF. Partial CDR3 DNA: TGTGCCAGCAGCCAAGAAGGGGGGCGCTATGCT.

This clone was detected many times. The genes are named according to mouse. The CDR3 is cut off 4 residues early in the read; its end comes from the germline J gene. J is TRBJ2-3 and V is TRBV13-1; weak D call: TRBD1 (5 bases). V lost 5 bases, J lost 0 bases, and 10 bases lay in between. This CDR3 is built from 14 residues. The germline gives CDR1 NSHNY, CDR2 SYGAGN. The sequenced part of the CDR3 DNA is TGTGCCAGCAGAGACAGAATTAGTGCAGAA. It encodes CASRDRISAE. The CDR3 in full is CASRDRISAETLYF.

This clone was found many times. The junction departs from the called germline gene at one end, perhaps through a read error. The genes are named according to mouse. The CDR3 end lies 4 residues beyond the end of the read and is filled in from the germline J gene. This sequence joins TRBV16 and TRBJ2-1; 10 nucleotides agree with TRBD2. The germline V gene encodes CDR1 SGHSA and CDR2 FRNQAP. CDR3 length: 18 residues. The CDR3 DNA, read in part, is TGTACAAGCAGCTTAGACTTAGACTGGGGGGCGAACTATGCT. Amino acid sequence: CTSSLDLDWGANYA. The whole CDR3 protein is CTSSLDLDWGANYAEQFF.

Comment on this clone: These gene names are mouse names. With the read ending 4 residues before the CDR3 end, the germline J gene is used to fill in that end. The rearrangement joins TRBV13-2 to TRBJ1-1; D not resolved. Germline CDR1 and CDR2: NNHNN and SYGAGS (reference sequence). This CDR3 has 12 amino acids. CDR3 sequence: CASGDVGTEVFF. Partial CDR3 DNA: TGTGCCAGCGGTGATGTAGGGACA.

Worth noting for this clone: Gene names and germline refer to mouse. The read is 4 residues too short to cover the CDR3 end, so that end is filled in from the germline J gene. The chain employs TRBV13-2 and TRBJ2-1; 10 positions match TRBD2. The V and J ends lost 5 bases and 4 bases, in that order; junction bases with no gene match: 3. Germline CDR1 and CDR2: NNHNN and SYGAGS (reference sequence). This CDR3 is built from 14 residues. The DNA read from the CDR3 is TGTGCCAGCGGGGGACTGGGGCCGTATGCT. It translates to CASGGLGPYA. The full CDR3 protein reads CASGGLGPYAEQFF.

To note about this clone: Each gene name is a mouse one. The CDR3 end lies 4 residues beyond the end of the read and is filled in from the germline J gene. The V call is TRBV13-3, the J call TRBJ2-2; D remains unclear. CDR3 size: 15 residues. Per germline, CDR1 NNHDY and CDR2 SYVADS. Between the trimmed V and J ends, which lost 0 bases and 0 bases, there was a span of 6 bases. The covered CDR3 bases are TGTGCCAGCAGTGATGAACATGCAAACACCGGG. This gives the protein CASSDEHANTG. The CDR3, in full, reads CASSDEHANTGQLYF.

Of note for this clone: Gene and germline names: mouse. The read ends 4 residues shy of where the CDR3 ends; the end is completed using the germline J gene. V is TRBV12-2 and J is TRBJ2-2, with D possibly matching TRBD1 (6 bases). In germline, CDR1 is SGHLS, CDR2 HYDKME. The V end lost 4 bases, the J end lost 1 base, and 15 bases lay between the germline ends. CDR3 length: 16 residues. CDR3 DNA (partial): TGTGCCAGCTCACTTCGCCGGGACATAAACACCGGG. It codes for CASSLRRDINTG. The complete CDR3 protein is CASSLRRDINTGQLYF. The full variable domain, its missing parts supplied by reference TRBV12-2 and TRBJ2-2, is NSGVVQSPRYIIKGKGERSILKCIPISGHLSVAWYQQTQGQELKFFIQHYDKMERDKGNLPSRFSVQQFDDYHSEMNMSALELEDSAVYFCASSLRRDINTGQLYFGEGSKLTVL.

Comment on this clone: The germline and genes are mouse ones. The read stops 4 residues short of the end of the CDR3; the missing end is completed from the germline J gene. This chain uses TRBV19 with TRBJ2-4; a weak D match, TRBD1 (6 bases). CDR3 length: 13 residues. Germline-derived CDR1 and CDR2 are FNHDT and SITEND (reference sequence). CDR3 residues: CASSHREGNTLYF. The CDR3 DNA, read in part, is TGTGCCAGCAGCCACAGGGAGGGAAAC.

There are a few counts of this clone. The gene names given are mouse names. Read sequence stops 4 residues before the CDR3 end, and the germline J gene provides the missing end. The chain joins TRBV13-2 to TRBJ2-1, with D possibly being TRBD2 (6 bases). The CDR3 extends over 14 amino acids. Germline assignment: CDR1 NNHNN and CDR2 SYGAGS (reference sequence). V was pared by 5 bases and J by 0 bases, with 9 bases between. CDR3 DNA, as far as it was read: TGTGCCAGCGGCGTGGGGGTTAACTATGCT. Translated, it gives CASGVGVNYA. The full CDR3 protein is CASGVGVNYAEQFF.

This clone was counted between two and nine times. Here the gene names and germline are mouse. The read terminates 4 residues ahead of where the CDR3 ends, so the germline J gene completes it. The chain carries TRBV13-3 and TRBJ2-1; TRBD1 matches at 8 bases. Germline V gene sequence: CDR1 NNHDY, CDR2 SYVADS. The CDR3 is made up of 14 amino acids. V lost 5 bases to trimming and J lost 6 bases; unmatched junction nucleotides: 7. CDR3 in amino acids: CASRPGTGSAEQFF. The CDR3 bases that were read are TGTGCCAGCAGACCCGGGACAGGATCTGCT.